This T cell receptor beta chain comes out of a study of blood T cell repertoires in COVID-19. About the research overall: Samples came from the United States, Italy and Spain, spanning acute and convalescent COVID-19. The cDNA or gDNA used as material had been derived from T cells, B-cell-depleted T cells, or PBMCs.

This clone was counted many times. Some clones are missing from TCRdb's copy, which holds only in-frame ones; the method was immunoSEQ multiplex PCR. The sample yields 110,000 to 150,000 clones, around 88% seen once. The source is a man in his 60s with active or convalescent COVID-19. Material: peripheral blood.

In nucleotides, the CDR3 is TGTGCCAGCAGTTACGCGGACGTTGACGGGGGGTCGTACTTC. Protein sequence: CASSYADVDGGSYF. The chain couples TRBV6-2 or TRBV6-3 to TRBJ2-7; 7 bases fit TRBD2. The CDR3 runs to 14 residues. CDR1 is MNHEY and CDR2 is SVGEGT in the germline V gene. The V and J ends lost 2 bases and 12 bases, in that order; junction bases with no gene match: 13.